There are a few counts of the clone carrying this T cell receptor beta chain. CDR3 size: 14 residues. Germline CDR1 reads LGHNA; CDR2 reads YNFKEQ. Trimming cost V 2 bases and J 5 bases, with 12 bases left between them. The source of the sample is a study of technical replicates of blood from a handful of donors. Here immunoSEQ multiplex PCR was the method, and the copy in TCRdb shows in-frame clones only, minus some. The sample has some 73,000 clones, roughly 90% seen once; the top ten hold roughly 4.5%. The sequenced material came from PBMCs. The sequence was obtained from a human donor in good health. Some clones in this sample may be carry-over from other donors' samples. The chain combines TRBV4-2 with TRBJ1-1; no definite D call. The CDR3 sequence: CASSQFILVTEAFF. The CDR3 DNA is TGTGCCAGCAGCCAATTCATCCTAGTGACTGAAGCTTTCTTT.